What follows are 22 T cell receptor beta chains derived from one specimen sequenced in a study of T-cell memory formation after mild COVID-19. Each CDR3 protein is one row after TCRdb ran MiXCR on the 5' RACE reads. This sample has some 320,000 distinct CDR3 sequences, with about 13% found just once. Sequencing was performed on PBMCs or a T cell subset sorted from them (not recorded which). Receptor source: a man between 18 and 29 years old who had mild COVID-19 (a few samples of this study predate the infection). Cell type and time point are not known.

In its sample, this clonotype was seen a few times. The rearrangement joins TRBV5-1 to TRBJ2-1, with 10 bases identical to TRBD1. The CDR3 sequence is 15 residues long. In germline, CDR1 is SGHRS, CDR2 YFSETQ. Trimming at V came to 0 bases and at J to 8 bases, leaving 5 bases not matched to a gene. The CDR3: CASSLADRGLDEQFF. The CDR3 nucleotides read TGCGCCAGCAGCTTGGCCGACAGGGGGCTCGATGAGCAGTTCTTC.

The chain uses TRBV6-6 and TRBJ1-6; a possible D gene is TRBD1 (5 bases). The germline gives CDR1 MNHNY, CDR2 SVGAGI (reference sequence). V was shortened by 6 bases and J by 5 bases, with 11 bases between the two germline ends. This CDR3 is 14 amino acids long. The CDR3 reads CASRVRGDNSPLHF. The DNA of the CDR3 is TGTGCCAGCAGGGTACGGGGCGATAATTCACCCCTCCACTTT.

V and J are TRBV6-2 or TRBV6-3 and TRBJ2-1; 7 bases fit TRBD2. The J segment lost 5 bases and the V segment lost 8 bases, leaving 12 bases of the junction unmatched. CDR3 length equals 15 residues. Germline V gene data show CDR1 as MNHEY and CDR2 as SVGEGT. CDR3 residues: CASGYHRAGDNEQFF. CDR3 DNA: TGTGCCAGCGGGTACCACCGGGCGGGGGACAATGAGCAGTTCTTC.

This clonotype has just a few counts. V gene TRBV28 combines with J gene TRBJ2-3; 7 bases match TRBD1. CDR1 is MDHEN, CDR2 SYDVKM, per germline. The CDR3 consists of 14 residues. V shed 4 bases and J 6 bases; nucleotides not matched to a gene: 7. The CDR3, as DNA: TGTGCCAGCAGTTCGGTACAGGGGATGGATACGCAGTATTTT. It codes for CASSSVQGMDTQYF.

The chain carries TRBV7-2 and TRBJ2-1; no reliable D call. V was shortened by 1 base and J by 4 bases, with 11 bases between the two germline ends. The CDR3 length is 15 residues. Germline V gene sequence: CDR1 SGHTA, CDR2 FQGNSA. The chain's CDR3 is CASSLVWYGYNEQFF. Here the CDR3 DNA reads TGTGCCAGCAGCTTAGTATGGTACGGGTACAATGAGCAGTTCTTC.

This clonotype turned up a few times. This chain uses TRBV7-8 with TRBJ2-3, with 8 bases matching TRBD2. Germline V gene lookup returns CDR1 SGHVS and CDR2 FQNEAQ. This CDR3 is built from 17 residues. V was pared by 2 bases and J by 5 bases, with 12 bases of the junction left unmatched. The CDR3, as DNA: TGTGCCAGCAGCTTATCGCCCTCGGGGGGGGCCAAAGATACGCAGTATTTT. This codes for CASSLSPSGGAKDTQYF.

This clonotype appeared a few times. This chain connects TRBV11-1 to TRBJ1-1; D ambiguous. CDR3 length: 14 residues. Germline-derived CDR1 and CDR2 are SGHAT and FQDESV (reference sequence). V lost 5 bases, J lost 6 bases, and 16 bases lay in between. The CDR3 DNA sequence: TGTGCCAGCAGCAGGGCGGGATCACGGTCTGAAGCTTTCTTT. Residues: CASSRAGSRSEAFF.

V usage is TRBV7-2 and J usage is TRBJ2-7; 8 bases fit TRBD1. The ends lost 1 base at V and 4 bases at J; junction bases unmatched: 3. The CDR3 extends over 14 amino acids. Looked up from germline, CDR1 is SGHTA and CDR2 is FQGNSA. In DNA, the CDR3 is TGTGCCAGCAGCTTAGTTCAGGGGGCGTACGAGCAGTACTTC. Its protein is CASSLVQGAYEQYF.

The chain uses TRBV5-6 and TRBJ2-2; TRBD1 matches at 8 bases. Trimming cost V 3 bases and J 3 bases; bases outside gene matches: 4. The CDR3 loop spans 15 amino acids. Per germline, CDR1 SGHDT and CDR2 YYEEEE. In nucleotides, the CDR3 is TGTGCCAGCAGCTCGGACAGGGAAGACACCGGGGAGCTGTTTTTT. Translated: CASSSDREDTGELFF.

This clonotype was picked up many times. V usage is TRBV2 and J usage is TRBJ2-3; D may correspond to TRBD1 or TRBD2 (5 bases each). Germline loops: CDR1 SNHLY, CDR2 FYNNEI. Trimming pared 6 bases from V and 1 base from J, leaving 11 bases between. The CDR3 totals 14 residues. The CDR3 here is CASSRQRGTDTQYF. DNA of the CDR3: TGTGCCAGCAGCCGACAGAGGGGCACAGATACGCAGTATTTT.

This clonotype was counted many times. J is TRBJ2-7 and V is TRBV9; no clear D gene. Germline CDR1 and CDR2: SGDLS and YYNGEE. The CDR3 consists of 12 residues. V lost 4 bases, J lost 3 bases, and 8 bases lay in between. The CDR3 loop reads CASSLEGYEQYF. The DNA of the CDR3 is TGTGCCAGCAGCCTAGAAGGCTACGAGCAGTACTTC. The full variable domain, its missing parts supplied by reference TRBV9 and TRBJ2-7, is DSGVTQTPKHLITATGQRVTLRCSPRSGDLSVYWYQQSLDQGLQFLIQYYNGEERAKGNILERFSAQQFPDLHSELNLSSLELGDSALYFCASSLEGYEQYFGPGTRLTVT.

This clonotype occurred many times. A read error may account for a junction end that differs from germline. This chain connects TRBV7-2 to TRBJ2-1, with D perhaps TRBD2 (7 bases). CDR3 length equals 20 residues. Germline V gene data show CDR1 as SGHTA and CDR2 as FQGNSA. The CDR3 nucleotides are TGTGCCAGCAGCCCAAACCTCCCTGGGGGGGGGACAACCGGGTACAGTGAGCAGTTCTTC. Translated: CASSPNLPGGGTTGYSEQFF.

This clonotype has more than one count but fewer than ten. V is TRBV6-5 and J is TRBJ2-7; tentatively, D is TRBD1 (6 bases). CDR1 MNHEY and CDR2 SVGAGI come from the germline V gene. V lost 6 bases to trimming and J lost 4 bases, with 16 bases between them. CDR3 length equals 14 residues. The CDR3 protein is CASRQAARGYEQYF. CDR3 DNA: TGTGCCAGCAGGCAAGCGGCAAGGGGGTACGAGCAGTACTTC.

The chain links TRBV5-6 to TRBJ1-4; possibly TRBD1 for D (6 bases). Trimming took 2 bases from V and 8 from J, leaving 13 bases between them. Germline V CDR1 and CDR2: SGHDT, YYEEEE. CDR3 size: 14 residues. CDR3 bases: TGTGCCAGCAGCTTACAGGGCTTCAAAGAAAAACTGTTTTTT. Its translation is CASSLQGFKEKLFF.

The chain couples TRBV5-1 to TRBJ2-3; unclear D gene. V shed 6 bases and J shed 7 bases, with 15 bases lying between them. There are 13 residues in the CDR3. CDR1 and CDR2 from the germline V gene are SGHRS and YFSETQ. The CDR3: CASTAEPLHTQYF. In DNA form, the CDR3 reads TGCGCCAGCACCGCCGAGCCCCTGCATACGCAGTATTTT.

This clonotype was detected a few times. This chain uses TRBV4-1 with TRBJ2-1, with 7 nucleotides matching TRBD2. The junction had 10 bases not matched to a gene; V was cut back by 4 bases and J by 7 bases. This CDR3 region has 15 residues. Germline V lookup: CDR1 MGHRA, CDR2 YSYEKL. In DNA, the CDR3 is TGCGCCAGCAGCCCCGGGGTTGGGGGGGGAAATGAGCAGTTCTTC. Residues: CASSPGVGGGNEQFF.

The table lists this clonotype with many counts. V and J are TRBV11-3 and TRBJ2-5; D is perhaps TRBD1 (6 bases). The CDR3 runs 12 residues. V was clipped by 4 bases and J by 4 bases, with 7 bases between them. Germline CDR1 SGHNT, CDR2 YENEEA. This CDR3 reads CASSSTGETQYF. The CDR3 bases are TGTGCCAGCAGCTCGACAGGAGAGACCCAGTACTTC.

This clonotype was picked up a small number of times. The chain couples TRBV19 to TRBJ1-1, with a possible D match to TRBD1 (5 bases). CDR1 is LNHDA, CDR2 SQIVND, per germline (reference sequence). The CDR3 contains 15 residues. The V end lost 6 bases, the J end lost 4 bases, and 18 bases lay between the germline ends. The CDR3 spells CASRSTGTGGTEAFF. CDR3 bases: TGTGCCAGTAGAAGTACCGGGACGGGAGGCACTGAAGCTTTCTTT.

The chain links TRBV6-5 to TRBJ1-1, with TRBD1 as a possible D gene (6 bases). CDR3 length equals 16 residues. Trimming shortened V by 6 bases and J by 1 base, and 18 bases separated the two germline ends. CDR1 MNHEY and CDR2 SVGAGI come from the germline V gene. The CDR3 reads CASSLLGGGENTEAFF. The CDR3 DNA is TGTGCCAGCAGCCTCTTAGGAGGGGGGGAGAACACTGAAGCTTTCTTT.

The rearrangement joins TRBV5-1 to TRBJ2-3, with a weak D call TRBD1 (6 bases). In germline, CDR1 is SGHRS, CDR2 YFSETQ. This CDR3 region has 15 residues. V lost 5 bases, J lost 1 base, and 14 bases lay in between. CDR3 nucleotide sequence: TGCGCCAGCAGTCGCTCAGGGGTCGGCACAGATACGCAGTATTTT. The encoded protein is CASSRSGVGTDTQYF.

This clonotype came up a few times. The chain carries TRBV2 and TRBJ2-1, with D tentatively TRBD2 (5 bases). V was trimmed by 5 bases and J by 0 bases, leaving 11 bases between them. The CDR3 runs 15 residues. Germline V gene lookup returns CDR1 SNHLY and CDR2 FYNNEI. CDR3 nucleotides: TGTGCCAGCAGTCTTAGCGCGGGCTCCTACAATGAGCAGTTCTTC. Amino acid sequence: CASSLSAGSYNEQFF.

This chain joins TRBV7-6 and TRBJ2-2, with 8 positions matching TRBD1. The CDR3 totals 16 residues. V was clipped by 5 bases and J by 4 bases; unmatched bases: 9. The germline V gene encodes CDR1 SGHVS and CDR2 FNYEAQ. The chain's CDR3 is CASSPPRTGRTGELFF. The CDR3 coding sequence is TGTGCCAGCAGCCCACCCCGGACAGGGCGCACCGGGGAGCTGTTTTTT.